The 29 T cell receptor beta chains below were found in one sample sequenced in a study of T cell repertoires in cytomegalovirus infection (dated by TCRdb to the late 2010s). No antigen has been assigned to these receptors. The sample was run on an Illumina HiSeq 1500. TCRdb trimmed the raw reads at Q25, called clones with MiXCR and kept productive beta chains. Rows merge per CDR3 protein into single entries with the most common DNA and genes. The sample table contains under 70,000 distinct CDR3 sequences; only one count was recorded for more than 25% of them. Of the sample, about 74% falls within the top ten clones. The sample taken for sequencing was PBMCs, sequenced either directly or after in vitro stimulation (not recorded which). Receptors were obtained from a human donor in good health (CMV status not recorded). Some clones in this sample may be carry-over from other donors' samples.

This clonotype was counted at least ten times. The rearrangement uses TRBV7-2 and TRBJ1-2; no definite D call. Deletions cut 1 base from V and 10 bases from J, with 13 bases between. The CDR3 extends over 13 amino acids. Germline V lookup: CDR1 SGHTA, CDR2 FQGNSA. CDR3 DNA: TGTGCCAGCAGCTTAGGGGTTCACGGAGACTACACCTTC. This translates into CASSLGVHGDYTF. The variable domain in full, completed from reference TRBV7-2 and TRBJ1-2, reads GAGVSQSPSNKVTEKGKDVELRCDPISGHTALYWYRQSLGQGLEFLIYFQGNSAPDKSGLPSDRFSAERTGGSVSTLTIQRTQQEDSAVYLCASSLGVHGDYTFGSGTRLTVV.

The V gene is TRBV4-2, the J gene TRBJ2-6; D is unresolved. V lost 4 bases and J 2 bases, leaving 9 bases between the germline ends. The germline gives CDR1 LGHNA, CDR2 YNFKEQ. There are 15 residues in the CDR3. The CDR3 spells CASSPRQAGANVLTF. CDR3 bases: TGTGCCAGCAGCCCCCGTCAGGCTGGGGCCAACGTCCTGACTTTC.

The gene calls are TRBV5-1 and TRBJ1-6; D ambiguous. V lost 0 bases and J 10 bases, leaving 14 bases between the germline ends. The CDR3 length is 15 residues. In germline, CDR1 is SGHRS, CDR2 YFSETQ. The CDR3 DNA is TGCGCCAGCAGCTTGGTTGGCAAGGGAAGATCACCCCTCCACTTT. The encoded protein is CASSLVGKGRSPLHF.

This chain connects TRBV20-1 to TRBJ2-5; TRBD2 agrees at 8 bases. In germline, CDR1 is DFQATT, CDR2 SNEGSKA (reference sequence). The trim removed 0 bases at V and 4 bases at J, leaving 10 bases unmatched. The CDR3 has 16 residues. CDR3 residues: CSARETAGVGGETQYF. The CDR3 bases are TGCAGTGCTAGAGAGACAGCGGGGGTTGGGGGAGAGACCCAGTACTTC.

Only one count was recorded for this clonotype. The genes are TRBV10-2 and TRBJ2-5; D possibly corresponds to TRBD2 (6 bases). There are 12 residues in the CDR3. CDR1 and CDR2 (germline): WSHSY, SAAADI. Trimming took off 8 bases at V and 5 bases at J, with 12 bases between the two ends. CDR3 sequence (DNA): TGCGCCAGCGTGTCGGGAGATGAGACCCAGTACTTC. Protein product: CASVSGDETQYF.

The CDR3 bases are TGTGCCAGCAGCCAGACGTTGTCCTACAATGAGCAGTTCTTC. Translated, it gives CASSQTLSYNEQFF. The genes are TRBV11-2 and TRBJ2-1, with D hard to call. Per the germline V gene, CDR1 is SGHAT and CDR2 is FQNNGV. The CDR3 is made up of 14 amino acids. The V end was cut by 5 bases, the J end by 1 base, with 9 bases between.

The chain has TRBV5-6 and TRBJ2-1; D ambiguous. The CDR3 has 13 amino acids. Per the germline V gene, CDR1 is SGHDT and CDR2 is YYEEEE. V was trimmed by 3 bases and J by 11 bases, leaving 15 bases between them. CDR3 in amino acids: CASSSPTGPKQFF. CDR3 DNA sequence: TGTGCCAGCAGCTCCCCAACGGGCCCCAAGCAGTTCTTC.

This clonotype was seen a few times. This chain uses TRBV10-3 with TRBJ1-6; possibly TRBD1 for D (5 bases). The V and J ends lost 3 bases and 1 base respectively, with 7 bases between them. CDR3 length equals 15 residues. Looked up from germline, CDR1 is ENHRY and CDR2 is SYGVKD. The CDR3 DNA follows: TGTGCCATCAGTGAAGAGGGGTCCTATAATTCACCCCTCCACTTT. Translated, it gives CAISEEGSYNSPLHF.

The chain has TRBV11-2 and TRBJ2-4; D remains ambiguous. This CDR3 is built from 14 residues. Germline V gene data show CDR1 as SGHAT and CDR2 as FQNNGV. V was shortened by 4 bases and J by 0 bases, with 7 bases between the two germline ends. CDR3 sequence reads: CASSSRLAKNIQYF. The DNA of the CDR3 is TGTGCCAGCAGCTCTAGACTAGCCAAAAACATTCAGTACTTC. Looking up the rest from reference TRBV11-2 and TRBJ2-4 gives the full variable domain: EAGVAQSPRYKIIEKRQSVAFWCNPISGHATLYWYQQILGQGPKLLIQFQNNGVVDDSQLPKDRFSAERLKGVDSTLKIQPAKLEDSAVYLCASSSRLAKNIQYFGAGTRLSVL.

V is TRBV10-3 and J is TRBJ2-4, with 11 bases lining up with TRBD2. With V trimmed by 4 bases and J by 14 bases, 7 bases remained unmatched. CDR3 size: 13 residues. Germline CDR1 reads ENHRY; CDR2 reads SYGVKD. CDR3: CAISAELAGVEYF. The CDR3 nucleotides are TGTGCCATCAGTGCAGAACTAGCGGGAGTGGAGTACTTC.

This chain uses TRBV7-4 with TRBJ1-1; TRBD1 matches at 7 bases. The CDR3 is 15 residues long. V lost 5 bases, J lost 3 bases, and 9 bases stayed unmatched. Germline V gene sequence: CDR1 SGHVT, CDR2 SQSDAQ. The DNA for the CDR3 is TGTGCCAGCAGCCGGAAGGCAGGGGGAGACACTGAAGCTTTCTTT. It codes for CASSRKAGGDTEAFF.

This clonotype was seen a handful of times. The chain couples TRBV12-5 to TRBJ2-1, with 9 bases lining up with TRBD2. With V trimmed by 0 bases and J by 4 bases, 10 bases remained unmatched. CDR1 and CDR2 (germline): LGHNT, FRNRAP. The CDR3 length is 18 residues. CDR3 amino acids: CASGLVLAGEARYNEQFF. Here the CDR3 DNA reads TGTGCTAGTGGTTTGGTTTTAGCGGGAGAGGCGCGTTACAATGAGCAGTTCTTC.

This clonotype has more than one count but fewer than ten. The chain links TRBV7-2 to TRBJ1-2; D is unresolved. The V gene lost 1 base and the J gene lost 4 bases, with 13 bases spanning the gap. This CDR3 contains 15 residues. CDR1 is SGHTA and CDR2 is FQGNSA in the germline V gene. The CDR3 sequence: CASSLVGERAYGYTF. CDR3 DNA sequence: TGTGCCAGCAGCTTAGTCGGGGAGAGGGCCTATGGCTACACCTTC.

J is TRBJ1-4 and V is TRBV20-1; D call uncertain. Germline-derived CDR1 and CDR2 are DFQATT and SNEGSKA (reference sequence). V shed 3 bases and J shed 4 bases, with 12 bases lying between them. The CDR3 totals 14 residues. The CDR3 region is CSARVLGLNEKLFF. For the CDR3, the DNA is TGCAGTGCTAGGGTTTTAGGGCTTAATGAAAAACTGTTTTTT.

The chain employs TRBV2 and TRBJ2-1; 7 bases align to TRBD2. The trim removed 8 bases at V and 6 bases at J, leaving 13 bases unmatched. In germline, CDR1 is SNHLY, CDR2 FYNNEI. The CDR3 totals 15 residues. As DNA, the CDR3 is TGTGCCAGCGGACAAGCGGGGTACCCCACCAATGAGCAGTTCTTC. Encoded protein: CASGQAGYPTNEQFF. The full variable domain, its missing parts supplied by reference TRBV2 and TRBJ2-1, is EPEVTQTPSHQVTQMGQEVILRCVPISNHLYFYWYRQILGQKVEFLVSFYNNEISEKSEIFDDQFSVERPDGSNFTLKIRSTKLEDSAMYFCASGQAGYPTNEQFFGPGTRLTVL.

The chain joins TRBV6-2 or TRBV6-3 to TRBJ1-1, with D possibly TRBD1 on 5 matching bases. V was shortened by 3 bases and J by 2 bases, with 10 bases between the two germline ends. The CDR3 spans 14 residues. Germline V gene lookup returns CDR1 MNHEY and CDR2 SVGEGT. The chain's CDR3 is CASSYSQGNTEAFF. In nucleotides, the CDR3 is TGTGCCAGCAGTTATTCTCAGGGTAACACTGAAGCTTTCTTT.

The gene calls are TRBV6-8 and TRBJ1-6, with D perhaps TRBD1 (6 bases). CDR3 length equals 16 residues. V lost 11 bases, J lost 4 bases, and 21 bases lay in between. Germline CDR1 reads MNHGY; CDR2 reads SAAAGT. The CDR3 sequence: CASRGALLGYNSPLHF. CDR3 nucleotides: TGTGCCTCCCGGGGGGCTTTACTAGGGTATAATTCACCCCTCCACTTT.

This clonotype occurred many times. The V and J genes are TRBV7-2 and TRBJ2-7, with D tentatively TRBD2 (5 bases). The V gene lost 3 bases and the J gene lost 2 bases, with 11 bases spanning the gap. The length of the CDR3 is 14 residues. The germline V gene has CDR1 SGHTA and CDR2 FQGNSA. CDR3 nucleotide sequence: TGTGCCAGCAGCTTCAGGACGGAGGCCTACGAGCAGTACTTC. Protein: CASSFRTEAYEQYF.

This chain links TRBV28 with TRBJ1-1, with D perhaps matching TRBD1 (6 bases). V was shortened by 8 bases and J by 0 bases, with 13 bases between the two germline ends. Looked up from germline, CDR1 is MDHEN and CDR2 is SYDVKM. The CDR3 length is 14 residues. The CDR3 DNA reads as TGTGCCAGCCGGGGGGCTCGGGTGAACACTGAAGCTTTCTTT. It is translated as CASRGARVNTEAFF.

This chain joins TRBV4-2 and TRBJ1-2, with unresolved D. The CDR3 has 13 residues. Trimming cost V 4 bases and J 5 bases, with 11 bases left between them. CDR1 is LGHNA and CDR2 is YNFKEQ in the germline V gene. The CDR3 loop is CASSPEVGYGYTF. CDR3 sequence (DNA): TGTGCCAGCAGCCCGGAGGTCGGATATGGCTACACCTTC.

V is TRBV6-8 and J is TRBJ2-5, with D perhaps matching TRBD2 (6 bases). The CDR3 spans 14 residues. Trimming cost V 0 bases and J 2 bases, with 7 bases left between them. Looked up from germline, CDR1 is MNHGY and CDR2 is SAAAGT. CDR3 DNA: TGTGCCAGCAGTTACTCCGGGGGACAAGAGACCCAGTACTTC. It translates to CASSYSGGQETQYF.

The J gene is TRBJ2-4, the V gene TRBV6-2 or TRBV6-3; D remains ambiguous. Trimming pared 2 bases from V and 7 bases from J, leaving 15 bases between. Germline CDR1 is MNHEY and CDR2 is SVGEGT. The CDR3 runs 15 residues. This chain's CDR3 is CASSYRPAARNIQYF. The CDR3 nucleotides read TGTGCCAGCAGTTACCGACCCGCAGCGAGGAACATTCAGTACTTC.

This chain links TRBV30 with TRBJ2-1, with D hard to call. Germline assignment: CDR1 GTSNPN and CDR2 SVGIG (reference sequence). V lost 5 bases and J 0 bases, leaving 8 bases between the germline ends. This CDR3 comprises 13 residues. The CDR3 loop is CAWAISSYNEQFF. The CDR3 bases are TGTGCCTGGGCTATCAGCTCCTACAATGAGCAGTTCTTC.

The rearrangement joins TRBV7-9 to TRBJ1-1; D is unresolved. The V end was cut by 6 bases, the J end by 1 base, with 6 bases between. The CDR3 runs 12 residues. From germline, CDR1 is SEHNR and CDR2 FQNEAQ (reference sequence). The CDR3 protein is CASRRGNTEAFF. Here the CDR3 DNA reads TGTGCCAGCAGGCGAGGGAACACTGAAGCTTTCTTT.

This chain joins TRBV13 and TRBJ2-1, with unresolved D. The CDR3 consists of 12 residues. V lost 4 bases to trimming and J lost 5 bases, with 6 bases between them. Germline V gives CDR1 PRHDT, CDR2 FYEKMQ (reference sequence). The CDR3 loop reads CASSYANNEQFF. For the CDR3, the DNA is TGTGCCAGCAGCTACGCCAACAATGAGCAGTTCTTC.

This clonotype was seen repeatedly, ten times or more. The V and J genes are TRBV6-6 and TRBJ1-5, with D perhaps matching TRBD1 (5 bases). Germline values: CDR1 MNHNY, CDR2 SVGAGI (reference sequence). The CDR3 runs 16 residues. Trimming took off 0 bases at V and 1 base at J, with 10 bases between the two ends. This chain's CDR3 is CASSYSPGLSNQPQHF. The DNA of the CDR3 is TGTGCCAGCAGTTACTCGCCGGGGCTCAGCAATCAGCCCCAGCATTTT.

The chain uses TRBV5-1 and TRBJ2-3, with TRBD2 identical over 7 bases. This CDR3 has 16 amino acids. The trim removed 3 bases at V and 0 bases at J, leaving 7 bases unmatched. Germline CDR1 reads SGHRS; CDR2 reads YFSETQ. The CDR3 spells CASSSGSGASTDTQYF. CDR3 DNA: TGCGCCAGCAGCTCCGGCAGCGGGGCAAGCACAGATACGCAGTATTTT. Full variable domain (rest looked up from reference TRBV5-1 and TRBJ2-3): KAGVTQTPRYLIKTRGQQVTLSCSPISGHRSVSWYQQTPGQGLQFLFEYFSETQRNKGNFPGRFSGRQFSNSRSEMNVSTLELGDSALYLCASSSGSGASTDTQYFGPGTRLTVL.

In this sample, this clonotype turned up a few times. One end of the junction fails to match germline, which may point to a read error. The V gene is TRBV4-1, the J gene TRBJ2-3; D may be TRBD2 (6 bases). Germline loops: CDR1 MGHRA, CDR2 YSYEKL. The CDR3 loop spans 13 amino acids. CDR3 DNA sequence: TGTGCCAGCACGCGGGGCAGCACAGATACGCAGTATTTT. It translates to CASTRGSTDTQYF.

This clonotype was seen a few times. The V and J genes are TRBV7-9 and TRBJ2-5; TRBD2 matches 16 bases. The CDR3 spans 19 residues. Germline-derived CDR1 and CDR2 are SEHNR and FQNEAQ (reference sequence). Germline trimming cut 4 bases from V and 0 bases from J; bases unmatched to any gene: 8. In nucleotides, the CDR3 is TGTGCCAGCAGCTGGCCGCCGGGACTAGCGGGAGGGCACCAAGAGACCCAGTACTTC. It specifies CASSWPPGLAGGHQETQYF.